This T cell receptor (beta chain) was identified during a study of shared clonotypes between healthy human individuals. In this sample, this clone turned up many times. Additional DNA sequences in this sample encode the identical CDR3. The table came from immunoSEQ multiplex PCR; TCRdb's copy has only in-frame clones and leaves some out. The sample lists 450,000 to 500,000 clones, roughly 78% occurring once. Per germline, CDR1 MNHNS and CDR2 SASEGT. With 1 base removed from V and 1 base from J, the gap between germline ends came to 8 bases. The CDR3 sequence is 15 residues long. Sequencing was carried out using PBMCs. The TCR originated in a woman aged 40-49 years in good health. Some clones in this sample may be carry-over from other donors' samples. The chain has TRBV6-1 and TRBJ2-1, with a tentative D call TRBD2 (5 bases). CDR3 nucleotide sequence: TGTGCCAGCAGTGAAGACGGCGGGTCCTACAATGAGCAGTTCTTC. This sequence encodes CASSEDGGSYNEQFF.